The next 17 T cell receptor beta chains were all read from a single sample in a study of glioma-infiltrating T cells. Amplification of TCR alpha and beta CDR3 regions from RNA used iRepertoire nested multiplex PCR. TCRdb re-called the multiplex PCR reads with MiXCR, one entry per CDR3 protein. Among 300,000 to 450,000 distinct CDR3 sequences, 41% were seen once, and the ten largest hold approximately 12%. Sequencing input: glioma tissue, nonneoplastic brain tissue, or PBMCs (not recorded which). The receptors shown here come from a human donor with low-grade glioma or glioblastoma, undergoing nonglioma brain surgery, or in good health (not recorded which).

As to this clonotype: This may come from a read error, since a much larger clone is one base off. The chain recombines TRBV28 with TRBJ1-3; D remains unclear. This CDR3 contains 15 residues. CDR1 and CDR2 (germline): MDHEN, SYDVKM. V lost 5 bases and J 10 bases, leaving 21 bases between the germline ends. As DNA, the CDR3 is TGTGCCAGCAGTCCCCCCGTGACGCATTCCAGGACCATATATTTT. Amino acids: CASSPPVTHSRTIYF.

Note on this clonotype: At one of its ends the junction is not consistent with the germline gene, which may arise from a read error. The V call is TRBV27, the J call TRBJ2-7; D ambiguous. There are 15 residues in the CDR3. The germline V gene has CDR1 MNHEY and CDR2 SMNVEV (reference sequence). CDR3 loop: CASSLSPRRSFEQYF. The CDR3 region has the DNA TGTGCCAGCAGTTTATCCCCAAGACGATCCTTCGAGCAGTACTTC.

This clonotype was found once. A single base separates this from a much larger clone, so it may be a read error. The chain is built from TRBV20-1 and TRBJ2-1, with TRBD2 as a possible D gene (6 bases). CDR1 and CDR2 (germline): DFQATT, SNEGSKA (reference sequence). Trimming took 4 bases from V and 4 from J, leaving 17 bases between them. This CDR3 contains 15 residues. CDR3 in amino acids: CSAKSYRESYNEQFF. The CDR3 region has the DNA TGCAGTGCTAAATCGTACCGGGAGTCGTACAATGAGCAGTTCTTC.

This clonotype came up many times. CDR3 sequence (DNA): TGTGCCAGCAGTTGGACTAGCGGGATCTACGAGCAGTACTTC. It yields the protein CASSWTSGIYEQYF. V and J are TRBV28 and TRBJ2-7; 12 positions match TRBD2. Trimming removed 4 bases from V and 3 bases from J; junction bases left unmatched: 1. Germline V gene data show CDR1 as MDHEN and CDR2 as SYDVKM. The CDR3 runs to 14 residues.

A note on this clonotype: Possible read error: a much larger clone is one base away. The V and J genes are TRBV28 and TRBJ1-5; no definite D call. This CDR3 comprises 16 residues. Germline CDR1 MDHEN, CDR2 SYDVKM. The ends were cut back, 6 bases at V and 2 bases at J, with 17 bases in the middle. The CDR3 loop is CASRRQAGMGNQPQHF. CDR3 nucleotide sequence: TGTGCCAGCAGACGCCAGGCGGGAATGGGCAATCAGCCCCAGCATTTT.

The V gene is TRBV7-2, the J gene TRBJ2-5, with TRBD1 matching 9 bases. Germline lookup yields CDR1 SGHTA and CDR2 FQGNSA. There are 17 residues in the CDR3. V was pared by 2 bases and J by 1 base, with 8 bases of the junction left unmatched. CDR3 coding DNA: TGTGCCAGCAGCTTAAGGTGGGCGGGACAGGGCCAAGAGACCCAGTACTTC. Its protein is CASSLRWAGQGQETQYF.

A remark on this clonotype: A single base separates this from a much larger clone, so it may be a read error. The chain uses TRBV12-3 or TRBV12-4 and TRBJ2-3, with no clear D. This CDR3 spans 14 amino acids. CDR3 bases: TGTGCCAGCAGTTACAACCTTCCCACAGATACGGAGTATTTT. Its translation: CASSYNLPTDTEYF.

This clonotype appeared a few times. Germline is not matched at one junction end, which may reflect a read error. The chain is built from TRBV7-9 and TRBJ2-7; TRBD2 might be the D (6 bases). The CDR3 is 13 residues long. Germline CDR1 reads SEHNR; CDR2 reads FQNEAQ (reference sequence). The CDR3 sequence is CASRSGRSSEQYF. DNA of the CDR3: TGTGCCAGCAGGTCAGGGAGGTCCTCCGAGCAGTACTTC.

To note about this clonotype: Just one base apart from a much larger clone, this may be a read error. The final CDR3 position lacks the conserved phenylalanine or tryptophan, pointing to a likely read error. This rearrangement joins TRBV27 to TRBJ1-1; no clear D. Per the germline V gene, CDR1 is MNHEY and CDR2 is SMNVEV (reference sequence). Trimming pared 4 bases from V and 7 bases from J, leaving 10 bases between. This CDR3 has 12 amino acids. In nucleotides, the CDR3 is TGTGCCAGCAGTTACTCGGTAGATGAAGCTTTCCTT. It yields the protein CASSYSVDEAFL.

This clonotype was seen once. The chain carries TRBV20-1 and TRBJ2-7; 8 bases are shared with TRBD2. The CDR3 loop spans 15 amino acids. Germline V gene sequence: CDR1 DFQATT, CDR2 SNEGSKA (reference sequence). The CDR3 sequence is CSPGALAATLDEQYF. CDR3 in DNA: TGCAGCCCAGGAGCACTAGCGGCGACCCTAGACGAGCAGTACTTC.

The gene calls are TRBV4-1 and TRBJ2-1; 7 bases map to TRBD1. With 4 bases clipped from V and 0 bases from J, the junction kept 9 bases outside the gene matches. The germline V gene encodes CDR1 MGHRA and CDR2 YSYEKL. This CDR3 region has 17 residues. Here the CDR3 DNA reads TGCGCCAGCAGCCGGGTTTTGACAGGGAGCTCCTACAATGAGCAGTTCTTC. It yields the protein CASSRVLTGSSYNEQFF.

The chain employs TRBV4-3 and TRBJ2-1; either TRBD1 or TRBD2 may fit D (5 bases each). The germline V gene encodes CDR1 LGHNA and CDR2 YSLEER. The V end lost 1 base, the J end lost 0 bases, and 16 bases lay between the germline ends. The CDR3 totals 18 residues. CDR3 loop: CASSQARGPPSSYNEQFF. CDR3 coding DNA: TGCGCCAGCAGCCAAGCCCGGGGACCCCCGAGCTCCTACAATGAGCAGTTCTTC.

This clonotype was seen a handful of times. The rearrangement links TRBV2 to TRBJ1-6; D unresolved. Germline CDR1 and CDR2: SNHLY and FYNNEI. The CDR3 has 13 residues. V was shortened by 3 bases and J by 3 bases, with 3 bases between the two germline ends. CDR3 sequence: CASSDSYNSPLHF. The CDR3 coding sequence is TGTGCCAGCAGTGACAGCTATAATTCACCCCTCCACTTT.

The rearrangement uses TRBV7-2 and TRBJ1-1; D remains unclear. The length of the CDR3 is 15 residues. Germline CDR1 and CDR2: SGHTA and FQGNSA. Trimming stripped 2 bases from V and 0 bases from J, with 10 bases between. The CDR3 DNA follows: TGTGCCAGCAGCTTACACCGGGTCTTGAACACTGAAGCTTTCTTT. This codes for CASSLHRVLNTEAFF.

The chain employs TRBV12-3 or TRBV12-4 and TRBJ1-5; TRBD1 aligns across 8 bases. The CDR3 spans 15 residues. The junction had 11 bases not matched to a gene; V was cut back by 6 bases and J by 7 bases. Here the CDR3 reads CASRPGGGARQPQHF. CDR3 coding DNA: TGTGCCAGCAGACCAGGGGGCGGGGCAAGGCAGCCCCAGCATTTT.

Note on this clonotype: At one end, the junction sequence differs from germline, possibly due to a read error. The V gene is TRBV24-1, the J gene TRBJ2-5, with D maybe TRBD2 (6 bases). Germline-derived CDR1 and CDR2 are KGHDR and SFDVKD. CDR3 length equals 13 residues. The CDR3 reads CATSDWDLENQYF. CDR3 coding DNA: TGTGCCACCAGTGATTGGGACTTGGAGAACCAGTACTTC.

The rearrangement links TRBV28 to TRBJ2-7, with TRBD1 identical over 7 bases. CDR3 length equals 14 residues. The V and J ends lost 10 bases and 3 bases, in that order; junction bases with no gene match: 12. From germline, CDR1 is MDHEN and CDR2 SYDVKM. CDR3 nucleotide sequence: TGTGCCAACAGCGTACAGGGGCCCTTCTACGAGCAGTACTTC. Encoded protein: CANSVQGPFYEQYF.